The 24 T cell receptor beta chains below were found in one sample sequenced in a study of shared clonotypes between healthy human individuals. Clones were sequenced by immunoSEQ multiplex PCR, and TCRdb holds only the in-frame ones, with some missing. Here the sample spans 1,400,000 or so clones, 98% being singletons. The specimen was naive CD4+ T cells sorted from blood. Indicated subset: CD45RA+ positively selected. Receptors were obtained from a man aged 25-45 years in good health.

Of note for this clone: At the DNA level, this CDR3 is encoded by other sequences in the same sample as well. The chain couples TRBV5-1 to TRBJ2-7, with D possibly called TRBD1 or TRBD2 (5 bases each). Trimming stripped 3 bases from V and 0 bases from J, with 7 bases between. The V gene's germline CDR1 is SGHRS and CDR2 YFSETQ. The CDR3 covers 13 residues. CDR3 nucleotides: TGCGCCAGCAGCTCGGGGACCTCCTACGAGCAGTACTTC. This gives the protein CASSSGTSYEQYF.

The chain carries TRBV9 and TRBJ2-3; D perhaps matches TRBD1 (5 bases). The CDR3 spans 15 residues. The V gene's germline CDR1 is SGDLS and CDR2 YYNGEE. The V end was cut by 3 bases, the J end by 2 bases, with 13 bases between. CDR3 DNA: TGTGCCAGCAGCGCTGCGACAGACACCACAGATACGCAGTATTTT. Protein product: CASSAATDTTDTQYF. The full variable domain, its missing parts supplied by reference TRBV9 and TRBJ2-3, is DSGVTQTPKHLITATGQRVTLRCSPRSGDLSVYWYQQSLDQGLQFLIQYYNGEERAKGNILERFSAQQFPDLHSELNLSSLELGDSALYFCASSAATDTTDTQYFGPGTRLTVL.

The chain employs TRBV9 and TRBJ2-1, with a tentative D call TRBD1 (6 bases). Trimming removed 2 bases from V and 2 bases from J, with 11 bases in between. Germline V gene lookup returns CDR1 SGDLS and CDR2 YYNGEE. This CDR3 is built from 15 residues. CDR3 DNA sequence: TGTGCCAGCAGCGTTTCCCCAGGGGCCTACAATGAGCAGTTCTTC. This gives the protein CASSVSPGAYNEQFF.

Written as DNA, the CDR3 is TGTGCCAGCAGCCCCCGGGGCAGGGGTGAAAAACTGTTTTTT. This sequence encodes CASSPRGRGEKLFF. The V and J genes are TRBV11-2 and TRBJ1-4, with D perhaps matching TRBD1 (6 bases). The CDR3 is 14 residues long. Looked up from germline, CDR1 is SGHAT and CDR2 is FQNNGV. The ends were cut back, 5 bases at V and 7 bases at J, with 14 bases in the middle. Drawing the rest from reference TRBV11-2 and TRBJ1-4, the complete variable domain is EAGVAQSPRYKIIEKRQSVAFWCNPISGHATLYWYQQILGQGPKLLIQFQNNGVVDDSQLPKDRFSAERLKGVDSTLKIQPAKLEDSAVYLCASSPRGRGEKLFFGSGTQLSVL.

J is TRBJ2-4 and V is TRBV29-1, with a tentative D call TRBD2 (6 bases). The CDR3 has 17 amino acids. CDR1 and CDR2 (germline): SQVTM, ANQGSEA. Deletions cut 4 bases from V and 6 bases from J, with 25 bases between. The CDR3 sequence is CSVVIGTKPTGRNIQYF. The CDR3 DNA follows: TGCAGCGTTGTAATAGGCACCAAGCCCACCGGGAGAAACATTCAGTACTTC.

This clone appeared a single time. The rearrangement joins TRBV7-2 to TRBJ2-7; possibly TRBD1 for D (6 bases). This CDR3 is 14 amino acids long. From germline, CDR1 is SGHTA and CDR2 FQGNSA. Trimming cost V 4 bases and J 6 bases, with 16 bases left between them. The CDR3 here is CASSSGQRTGEQYF. The CDR3 region has the DNA TGTGCCAGCAGCTCAGGACAGCGAACCGGCGAGCAGTACTTC.

The V call is TRBV5-1, the J call TRBJ2-3; D uncertain. With 3 bases removed from V and 2 bases from J, the gap between germline ends came to 13 bases. The CDR3 runs to 15 residues. Per germline, CDR1 SGHRS and CDR2 YFSETQ. CDR3 nucleotide sequence: TGCGCCAGCAGCTCAGTCACGGCCCTCACAGATACGCAGTATTTT. This sequence encodes CASSSVTALTDTQYF.

The chain links TRBV7-9 to TRBJ2-7; D not resolved. The CDR3 length is 17 residues. V shed 0 bases and J shed 7 bases, with 22 bases lying between them. Germline CDR1 and CDR2: SEHNR and FQNEAQ (reference sequence). Here the CDR3 reads CASSLAETHRSGMEQYF. The CDR3 DNA reads TGTGCCAGCAGCTTAGCGGAAACACACCGTTCCGGAATGGAGCAGTACTTC.

V gene TRBV2 combines with J gene TRBJ2-1, with a tentative D call TRBD1 (5 bases). V was pared by 3 bases and J by 7 bases, with 10 bases between. This CDR3 is built from 13 residues. The germline gives CDR1 SNHLY, CDR2 FYNNEI. DNA of the CDR3: TGTGCCAGCAGTGATCCCAGGGTGAATGAGCAGTTCTTC. Translation gives CASSDPRVNEQFF.

The chain couples TRBV5-1 to TRBJ1-2; D ambiguous. Trimming took 2 bases from V and 4 from J, leaving 9 bases between them. This CDR3 is built from 13 residues. The germline V gene has CDR1 SGHRS and CDR2 YFSETQ. In DNA form, the CDR3 reads TGCGCCAGCAGCTTTCCGGGGATCTATGGCTACACCTTC. Amino acids: CASSFPGIYGYTF.

The chain employs TRBV25-1 and TRBJ2-3; 8 bases line up with TRBD2. Germline CDR1 MGHDK, CDR2 SYGVNS. This CDR3 has 15 residues. Trimming at V came to 4 bases and at J to 5 bases, leaving 8 bases not matched to a gene. The DNA for the CDR3 is TGTGCCAGCAGTGTCGGAGCGGGAGCAGGAGATACGCAGTATTTT. It is translated as CASSVGAGAGDTQYF.

This chain uses TRBV29-1 with TRBJ2-5; TRBD2 matches at 14 bases. Germline V gene lookup returns CDR1 SQVTM and CDR2 ANQGSEA. With V trimmed by 5 bases and J by 4 bases, 9 bases remained unmatched. The CDR3 is made up of 16 amino acids. The CDR3 protein is CSVLTSGRGVGETQYF. In nucleotides, the CDR3 is TGCAGCGTTCTGACTAGCGGGAGGGGTGTGGGAGAGACCCAGTACTTC.

The chain combines TRBV7-2 with TRBJ2-1; TRBD1 aligns across 7 bases. The CDR3 has 15 amino acids. Germline values: CDR1 SGHTA, CDR2 FQGNSA. J gave up 1 base and V 4 bases, and 4 bases lay outside the gene matches. The DNA for the CDR3 is TGTGCCAGCAGCTCTCGACAGGGTTCCTACAATGAGCAGTTCTTC. This translates into CASSSRQGSYNEQFF.

The rearrangement links TRBV18 to TRBJ2-5, with 9 positions matching TRBD1. V lost 4 bases to trimming and J lost 3 bases; unmatched junction nucleotides: 6. Germline assignment: CDR1 KGHSH and CDR2 LQKENI. The CDR3 is made up of 15 amino acids. The CDR3 region has the DNA TGTGCCAGCTCACGGGACAGGGTGCCGAAAGAGACCCAGTACTTC. Translating it yields CASSRDRVPKETQYF. The full variable domain, its missing parts supplied by reference TRBV18 and TRBJ2-5, is NAGVMQNPRHLVRRRGQEARLRCSPMKGHSHVYWYRQLPEEGLKFMVYLQKENIIDESGMPKERFSAEFPKEGPSILRIQQVVRGDSAAYFCASSRDRVPKETQYFGPGTRLLVL.

The chain couples TRBV20-1 to TRBJ2-5; maybe TRBD2 (5 bases). The germline V gene encodes CDR1 DFQATT and CDR2 SNEGSKA (reference sequence). This CDR3 comprises 11 residues. Trimming cost V 7 bases and J 5 bases, with 11 bases left between them. The CDR3 here is CSGGYGETQYF. CDR3 nucleotides: TGCAGTGGAGGGTATGGGGAGACCCAGTACTTC.

The V gene is TRBV29-1, the J gene TRBJ1-1, with 8 bases matching TRBD1. CDR1 and CDR2 from the germline V gene are SQVTM and ANQGSEA. Losses at the gene ends were 7 bases for V and 0 bases for J; bases not matched to a gene: 4. The CDR3 has 13 amino acids. The chain's CDR3 is CSAKTGVNTEAFF. The CDR3 DNA is TGCAGCGCCAAGACAGGGGTGAACACTGAAGCTTTCTTT.

The chain uses TRBV5-1 and TRBJ2-7; tentative D call: TRBD2 (5 bases). Germline V gives CDR1 SGHRS, CDR2 YFSETQ. This CDR3 is 14 amino acids long. V was cut by 5 bases and J by 0 bases, with 12 bases left in between. The CDR3 sequence: CASRYGLDSYEQYF. CDR3 sequence (DNA): TGCGCCAGCAGATACGGACTGGACTCCTACGAGCAGTACTTC.

This sequence joins TRBV10-2 and TRBJ2-7; the match to TRBD2 covers 8 bases. Trimming removed 0 bases from V and 0 bases from J; junction bases left unmatched: 4. The CDR3 runs 16 residues. Germline-derived CDR1 and CDR2 are WSHSY and SAAADI. As DNA, the CDR3 is TGCGCCAGCAGTGAGTCGTCGGGAGGGCCCTCCTACGAGCAGTACTTC. Translated, it gives CASSESSGGPSYEQYF.

The V call is TRBV5-1, the J call TRBJ2-1; TRBD1 might be the D (5 bases). V lost 2 bases and J lost 8, with 14 bases in between. The CDR3 loop spans 14 amino acids. Germline values: CDR1 SGHRS, CDR2 YFSETQ. This chain's CDR3 is CASSFIQGSHEQFF. CDR3 bases: TGCGCCAGCAGCTTTATCCAGGGATCCCATGAGCAGTTCTTC.

The chain links TRBV7-9 to TRBJ1-1, with unresolved D. Trimming pared 0 bases from V and 0 bases from J, leaving 5 bases between. The germline gives CDR1 SEHNR, CDR2 FQNEAQ (reference sequence). The CDR3 runs 14 residues. CDR3 sequence reads: CASSLAFMNTEAFF. Here the CDR3 DNA reads TGTGCCAGCAGCTTAGCTTTCATGAACACTGAAGCTTTCTTT.

Concerning this clone itself: Other nucleotide sequences in the sample specify the same CDR3. The V call is TRBV2, the J call TRBJ1-3, with a tentative D call TRBD1 (6 bases). Germline assignment: CDR1 SNHLY and CDR2 FYNNEI. The CDR3 covers 13 residues. Trimming removed 4 bases from V and 4 bases from J, with 8 bases in between. The CDR3 nucleotides read TGTGCCAGCAGTGGGGGGCTGGGAAACACCATATATTTT. Translating gives CASSGGLGNTIYF. The complete variable domain, with remaining parts taken from reference TRBV2 and TRBJ1-3, reads EPEVTQTPSHQVTQMGQEVILRCVPISNHLYFYWYRQILGQKVEFLVSFYNNEISEKSEIFDDQFSVERPDGSNFTLKIRSTKLEDSAMYFCASSGGLGNTIYFGEGSWLTVV.

The chain links TRBV7-3 to TRBJ2-1; 7 bases line up with TRBD2. Germline CDR1 is SGHTA and CDR2 is FQGTGA. The CDR3 consists of 15 residues. V dropped 5 bases and J dropped 8; count of bases not matched to a gene: 12. CDR3 loop: CASSHWAGEKYEQFF. The CDR3 DNA is TGTGCCAGCAGCCACTGGGCGGGAGAAAAATATGAGCAGTTCTTC.

The genes are TRBV13 and TRBJ1-5; the D is unclear. There are 14 residues in the CDR3. V was cut by 4 bases and J by 3 bases, with 10 bases left in between. CDR1 is PRHDT and CDR2 is FYEKMQ in the germline V gene (reference sequence). CDR3 sequence reads: CASSSGPHNQPQHF. DNA for the CDR3: TGTGCCAGCAGCTCCGGCCCCCACAATCAGCCCCAGCATTTT.

V and J are TRBV5-1 and TRBJ1-4, with TRBD1 identical over 9 bases. Per germline, CDR1 SGHRS and CDR2 YFSETQ. The CDR3 covers 14 residues. Losses at the gene ends were 8 bases for V and 8 bases for J; bases not matched to a gene: 10. CDR3 sequence: CASANRGLDEKLFF. As DNA, the CDR3 is TGCGCCAGTGCAAACAGGGGGCTGGACGAAAAACTGTTTTTT.